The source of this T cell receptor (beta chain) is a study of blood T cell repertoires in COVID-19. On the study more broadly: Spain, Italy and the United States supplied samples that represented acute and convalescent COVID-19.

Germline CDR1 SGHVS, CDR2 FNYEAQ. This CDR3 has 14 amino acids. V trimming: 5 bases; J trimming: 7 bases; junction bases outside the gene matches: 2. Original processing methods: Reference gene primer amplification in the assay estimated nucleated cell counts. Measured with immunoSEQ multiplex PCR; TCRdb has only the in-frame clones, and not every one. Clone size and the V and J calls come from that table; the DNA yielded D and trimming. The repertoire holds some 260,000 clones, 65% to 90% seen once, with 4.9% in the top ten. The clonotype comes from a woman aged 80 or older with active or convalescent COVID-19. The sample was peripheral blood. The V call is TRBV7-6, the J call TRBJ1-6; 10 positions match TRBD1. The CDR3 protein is CASSVDRGNSPLHF. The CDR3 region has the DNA TGTGCCAGCAGCGTGGACAGGGGGAATTCACCCCTCCACTTT.